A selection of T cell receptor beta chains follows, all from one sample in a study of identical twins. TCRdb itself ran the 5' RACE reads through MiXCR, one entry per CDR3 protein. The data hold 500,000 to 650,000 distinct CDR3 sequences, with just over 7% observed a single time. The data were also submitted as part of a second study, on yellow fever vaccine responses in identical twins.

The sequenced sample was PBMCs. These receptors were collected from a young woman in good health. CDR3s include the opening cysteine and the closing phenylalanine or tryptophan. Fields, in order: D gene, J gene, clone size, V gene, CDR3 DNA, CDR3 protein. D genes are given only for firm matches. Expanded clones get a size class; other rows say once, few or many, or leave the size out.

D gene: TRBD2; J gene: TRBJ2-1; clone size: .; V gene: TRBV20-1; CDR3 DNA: TGCAGTGCTAGACTCCCTAGCGGGACTTACAATGAGCAGTTCTTC; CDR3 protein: CSARLPSGTYNEQFF
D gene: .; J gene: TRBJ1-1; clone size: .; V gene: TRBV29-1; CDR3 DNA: TGCAGCGTTGATTTGGGGGGCCGGAACACTGAAGCTTTCTTT; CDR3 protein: CSVDLGGRNTEAFF
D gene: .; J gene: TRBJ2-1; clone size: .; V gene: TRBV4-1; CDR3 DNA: TGCGCCAGCAGCCAAGATTGGTGGAATGAGCAGTTCTTC; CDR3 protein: CASSQDWWNEQFF
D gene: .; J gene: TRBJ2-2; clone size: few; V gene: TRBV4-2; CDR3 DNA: TGTGCCAGCAGCCGAGCCCACGGCGGGGAGCTGTTTTTT; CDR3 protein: CASSRAHGGELFF
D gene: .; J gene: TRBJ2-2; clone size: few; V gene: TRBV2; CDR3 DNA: TGTGCCAGCAGCGTACTGGGGGGGCCCTTCCGGATTTCTACCGGGGAGCTGTTTTTT; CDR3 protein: CASSVLGGPFRISTGELFF
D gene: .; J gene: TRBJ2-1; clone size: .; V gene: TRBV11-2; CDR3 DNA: TGTGCCAGCATCGACAGAGAGACCTACAATGAGCAGTTCTTC; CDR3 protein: CASIDRETYNEQFF
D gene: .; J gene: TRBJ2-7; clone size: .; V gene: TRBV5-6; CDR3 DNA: TGTGCCAGCAGCTTGATCGTCAACTACGAGCAGTACTTC; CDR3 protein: CASSLIVNYEQYF
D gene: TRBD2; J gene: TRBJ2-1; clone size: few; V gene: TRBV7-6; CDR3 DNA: TGTGCCAGCAGCTTAGGGGGTAGCGGGGGGCCGTACAATGAGCAGTTCTTC; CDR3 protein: CASSLGGSGGPYNEQFF
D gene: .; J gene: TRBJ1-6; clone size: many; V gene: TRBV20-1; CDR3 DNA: TGCAGTGCTCGTCAGGGGAGCTCCTATAATTCACCCCTCCACTTT; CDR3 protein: CSARQGSSYNSPLHF
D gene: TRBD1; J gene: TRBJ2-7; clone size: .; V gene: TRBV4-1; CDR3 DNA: TGCGCCAGCAGCCAAGATGGAACAGGGGGATCCTACGAGCAGTACTTC; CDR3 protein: CASSQDGTGGSYEQYF
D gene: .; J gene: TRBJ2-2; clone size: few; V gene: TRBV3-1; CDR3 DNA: TGTGCCAGCAGTAGAAGATCAAACACCGGGGAGCTGTTTTTT; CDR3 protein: CASSRRSNTGELFF
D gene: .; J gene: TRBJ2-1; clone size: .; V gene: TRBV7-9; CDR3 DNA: TGTGCCAGCAGCTCCTCCTCTGGACCCCACAATGAGCAGTTCTTC; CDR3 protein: CASSSSSGPHNEQFF
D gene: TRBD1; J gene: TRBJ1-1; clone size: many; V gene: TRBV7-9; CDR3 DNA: TGTGCCAGCAGCTCATCGACAGGGATCATTGAAGCTTTCTTT; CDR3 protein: CASSSSTGIIEAFF
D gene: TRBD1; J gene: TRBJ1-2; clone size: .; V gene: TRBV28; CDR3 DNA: TGTGCCAGCGCCCGAGTCCAGGACAGGGGGATTAACTATGGCTACACCTTC; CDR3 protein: CASARVQDRGINYGYTF
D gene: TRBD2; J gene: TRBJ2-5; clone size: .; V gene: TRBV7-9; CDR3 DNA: TGTGCCAGCGCCCGATGGTTAGCGGGGGAAGAGACCCAGTACTTC; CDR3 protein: CASARWLAGEETQYF
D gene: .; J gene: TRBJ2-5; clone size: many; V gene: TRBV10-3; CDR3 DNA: TGTGCCATCACCTCGGACAAGCGGGCCCAGTACTTC; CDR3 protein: CAITSDKRAQYF
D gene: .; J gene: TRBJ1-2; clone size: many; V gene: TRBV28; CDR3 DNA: TGTGCCAGCAGAAGTGACGGAGAAGGCTATGGCTACACCTTC; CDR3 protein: CASRSDGEGYGYTF
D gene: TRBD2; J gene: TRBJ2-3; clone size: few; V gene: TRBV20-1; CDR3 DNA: TGCAGTGCTAGAGGCCCTAGACTAGCGGATCCCTGGGATACGCAGTATTTT; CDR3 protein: CSARGPRLADPWDTQYF
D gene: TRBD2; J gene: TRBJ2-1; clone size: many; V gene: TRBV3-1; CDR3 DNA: TGTGCCAGCAGCCCCGTAGCGGGGGGGCCGGTTGAGCAGTTCTTC; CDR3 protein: CASSPVAGGPVEQFF
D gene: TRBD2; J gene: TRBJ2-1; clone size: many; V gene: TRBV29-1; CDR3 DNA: TGCAGCGTTGAGTGGGCTAGCGGGAATTACAATGAGCAGTTCTTC; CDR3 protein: CSVEWASGNYNEQFF
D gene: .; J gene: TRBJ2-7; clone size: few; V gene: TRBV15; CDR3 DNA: TGTGCCACCCGCGGGGTAGGAGCCTACGGAGAGCAGTACTTC; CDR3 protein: CATRGVGAYGEQYF
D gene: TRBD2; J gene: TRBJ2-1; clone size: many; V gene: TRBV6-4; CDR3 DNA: TGTGCCAGCGCAATACTAGCGGGGTCCGTGGATGAGCAGTTCTTC; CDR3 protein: CASAILAGSVDEQFF
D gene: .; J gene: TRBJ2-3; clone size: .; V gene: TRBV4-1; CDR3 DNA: TGCGCCAGCAGCCAATACAGCAGGGTCACAGATACGCAGTATTTT; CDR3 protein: CASSQYSRVTDTQYF
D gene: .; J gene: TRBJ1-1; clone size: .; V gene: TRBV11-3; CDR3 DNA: TGTGCCAGCAGCCCTTGGGCGGGTAACAGGACTGAAGCTTTCTTT; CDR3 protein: CASSPWAGNRTEAFF
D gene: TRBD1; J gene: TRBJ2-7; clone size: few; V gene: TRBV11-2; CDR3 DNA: TGTGCCAGCAGCTTACAGGGACAGGGTTCCGAGCAGTACTTC; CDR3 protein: CASSLQGQGSEQYF
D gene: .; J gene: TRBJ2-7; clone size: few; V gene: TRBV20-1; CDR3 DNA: TGCAGTGCCAGTCCTGCAGAGCGCCATTCCTACGAGCAGTACTTC; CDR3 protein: CSASPAERHSYEQYF
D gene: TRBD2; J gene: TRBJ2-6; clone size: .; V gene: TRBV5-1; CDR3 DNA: TGCGCCAGCAGCTCGGGAGGTGGGGCCAACGTCCTGACTTTC; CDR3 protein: CASSSGGGANVLTF
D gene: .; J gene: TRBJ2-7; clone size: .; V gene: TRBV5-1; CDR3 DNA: TGCGCCAGCACCCCTTCTAGCAGTTCCTACGAGCAGTACTTC; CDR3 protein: CASTPSSSSYEQYF
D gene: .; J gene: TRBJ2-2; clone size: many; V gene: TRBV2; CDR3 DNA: TGTGCCAGCAACGAACAGGGATCTGGCGGGGAGCTGTTTTTT; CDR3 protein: CASNEQGSGGELFF
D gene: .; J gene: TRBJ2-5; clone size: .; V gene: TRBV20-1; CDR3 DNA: TGCAGTGCTAGCGAGCCGGCAGGGGTGGAGACCCAGTACTTC; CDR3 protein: CSASEPAGVETQYF
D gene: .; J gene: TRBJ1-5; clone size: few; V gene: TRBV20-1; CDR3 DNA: TGCAGTGCTTTGGACAGCGTCAATCAGCCCCAGCATTTT; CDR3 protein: CSALDSVNQPQHF
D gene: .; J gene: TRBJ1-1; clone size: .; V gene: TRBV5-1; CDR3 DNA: TGCGCCAGCAGCTTCACTTCTAACACAGGGCCTTCTGAAGCTTTCTTT; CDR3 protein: CASSFTSNTGPSEAFF
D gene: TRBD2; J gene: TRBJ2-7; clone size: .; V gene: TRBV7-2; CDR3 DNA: TGTGCCAGCAGCTTAGAGGGAGGGATCGGCTACGAGCAGTACTTC; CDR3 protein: CASSLEGGIGYEQYF
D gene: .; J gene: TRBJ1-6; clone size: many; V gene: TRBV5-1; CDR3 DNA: TGCGCCAGCAGCTCAGGACAGTTGTATTCACCCCTCCACTTT; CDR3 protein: CASSSGQLYSPLHF
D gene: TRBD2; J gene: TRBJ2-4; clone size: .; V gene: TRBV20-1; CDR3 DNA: TGCAGTGCTAGGACTAGCGCCAAAAACATTCAGTACTTC; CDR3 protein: CSARTSAKNIQYF
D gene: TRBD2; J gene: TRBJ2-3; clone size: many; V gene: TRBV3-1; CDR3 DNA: TGTGCCAGCAGCCCGACTAGCGGGAGGTCAGATACGCAGTATTTT; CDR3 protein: CASSPTSGRSDTQYF